The 28 T cell receptor beta chains given below trace back to one sample, sequenced in a study of human T cells and chemical hapten exposure. TCRdb processed the RACE reads anew with MiXCR; each CDR3 protein has one entry. The sample includes 100,000 to 120,000 distinct CDR3 sequences, less than 35% seen only once; the top ten take roughly 3%. Noted time point: patch test 3, about 24 weeks after DPC sensitization. Treatment in this sample: therapeutic diphenylcyclopropenone sensitization with weekly scalp DPC. The starting material was whole blood, obtained in connection with sensitization to the hapten diphenylcyclopropenone (DPC). All receptors come from a man aged 35 to 55 with alopecia areata. Some clones in this sample may be carry-over from other donors' samples.

This clonotype was seen only a few times. The CDR3 nucleotides are TGTGCCACCAGTGATTTATACGGAAACACCGGGGAGCTGTTTTTT. Amino acids: CATSDLYGNTGELFF. The rearrangement links TRBV24-1 to TRBJ2-2; the D is unclear. CDR1 is KGHDR, CDR2 SFDVKD, per germline. V was cut by 1 base and J by 2 bases, with 7 bases left in between. The CDR3 sequence is 15 residues long.

This chain links TRBV7-2 with TRBJ2-1; TRBD2 agrees at 7 bases. Trimming at V came to 1 base and at J to 2 bases, leaving 5 bases not matched to a gene. Germline CDR1 reads SGHTA; CDR2 reads FQGNSA. CDR3 length: 16 residues. CDR3 in amino acids: CASSLVSSGPYNEQFF. The CDR3 DNA reads TGTGCCAGCAGCTTAGTGTCTAGCGGACCCTACAATGAGCAGTTCTTC.

This clonotype was observed at least ten times. The chain carries TRBV27 and TRBJ2-7, with a weak D call TRBD1 (6 bases). CDR1 is MNHEY and CDR2 is SMNVEV in the germline V gene (reference sequence). Trimming shortened V by 1 base and J by 5 bases, and 9 bases separated the two germline ends. The CDR3 covers 13 residues. CDR3 DNA sequence: TGTGCCAGCAGTTTATATGGGGGCGACGAGCAGTACTTC. As protein: CASSLYGGDEQYF.

The chain employs TRBV12-3 or TRBV12-4 and TRBJ1-2; the match to TRBD1 covers 7 bases. V lost 5 bases to trimming and J lost 4 bases; unmatched junction nucleotides: 7. CDR3 length equals 14 residues. The chain's CDR3 is CASSPRTGSYGYTF. In nucleotides, the CDR3 is TGTGCCAGCAGTCCCAGGACAGGCAGCTATGGCTACACCTTC.

The chain links TRBV6-2 or TRBV6-3 to TRBJ1-5; maybe TRBD1 (5 bases). V lost 6 bases, J lost 0 bases, and 15 bases lay in between. The germline gives CDR1 MNHEY, CDR2 SVGEGT. The CDR3 spans 16 residues. The CDR3 loop reads CASRSYGDVSNQPQHF. DNA of the CDR3: TGTGCCAGCAGATCCTACGGGGACGTTAGCAATCAGCCCCAGCATTTT.

This clonotype was picked up many times. The chain links TRBV5-1 to TRBJ1-5, with 7 bases identical to TRBD1. The CDR3 is 15 amino acids. CDR1 SGHRS and CDR2 YFSETQ come from the germline V gene. The junction had 1 base not matched to a gene; V was cut back by 0 bases and J by 1 base. Written as DNA, the CDR3 is TGCGCCAGCAGCTTGGCGGGACAGAGCAATCAGCCCCAGCATTTT. Amino acids: CASSLAGQSNQPQHF.

V and J are TRBV6-2 or TRBV6-3 and TRBJ2-3, with 7 bases aligning to TRBD1. The ends lost 1 base at V and 0 bases at J; junction bases unmatched: 1. CDR1 is MNHEY, CDR2 SVGEGT, per germline. There are 15 residues in the CDR3. For the CDR3, the DNA is TGTGCCAGCAGTTACTTGGGACAGAGCACAGATACGCAGTATTTT. This translates into CASSYLGQSTDTQYF.

This clonotype has more than one count but fewer than ten. This CDR3 is CSTSSGYTF. In nucleotides, the CDR3 is TGCAGTACCAGCAGTGGCTACACCTTC. The chain has TRBV20-1 and TRBJ1-2; no definite D call. Deletions cut 8 bases from V and 7 bases from J, with 8 bases between. The CDR3 runs to 9 residues. Germline V lookup: CDR1 DFQATT, CDR2 SNEGSKA (reference sequence).

The chain uses TRBV12-3 or TRBV12-4 and TRBJ1-1; 10 nucleotides match TRBD1. With 5 bases clipped from V and 3 bases from J, the junction kept 6 bases outside the gene matches. There are 15 residues in the CDR3. The CDR3 DNA follows: TGTGCCAGCAGTCGTATCGGACAGGGGGACACTGAAGCTTTCTTT. It translates to CASSRIGQGDTEAFF.

This clonotype was counted only a few times. This chain links TRBV11-2 with TRBJ1-2, with D possibly TRBD1 on 6 matching bases. Germline V lookup: CDR1 SGHAT, CDR2 FQNNGV. V gave up 4 bases and J gave up 2 bases, with 14 bases separating them. The CDR3 spans 15 residues. DNA for the CDR3: TGTGCCAGCAGCTCTCTGCAGGGGATCAACTATGGCTACACCTTC. Protein: CASSSLQGINYGYTF.

The rearrangement links TRBV6-6 to TRBJ2-1; 7 nucleotides line up with TRBD2. J gave up 6 bases and V 8 bases, and 10 bases lay outside the gene matches. The CDR3 sequence is 14 residues long. In germline, CDR1 is MNHNY, CDR2 SVGAGI (reference sequence). The CDR3 DNA follows: TGTGCCAGCGGCTTGTCTAGCGGTATCAATGAGCAGTTCTTC. Protein: CASGLSSGINEQFF.

This chain links TRBV5-1 with TRBJ2-3; D remains ambiguous. The ends were cut back, 1 base at V and 8 bases at J, with 5 bases in the middle. CDR3 length: 11 amino acids. Germline V gene sequence: CDR1 SGHRS, CDR2 YFSETQ. The CDR3 region is CASSLTATQYF. Written as DNA, the CDR3 is TGCGCCAGCAGCTTGACTGCTACGCAGTATTTT.

This clonotype occurred a few times. V and J are TRBV7-2 and TRBJ2-2; unclear D gene. The V end was cut by 0 bases, the J end by 4 bases, with 6 bases between. Germline V gene data show CDR1 as SGHTA and CDR2 as FQGNSA. The CDR3 is 14 residues long. The CDR3 sequence is CASSLAFATGELFF. As DNA, the CDR3 is TGTGCCAGCAGCTTAGCGTTCGCCACCGGGGAGCTGTTTTTT.

This clonotype showed up many times. The chain combines TRBV7-2 with TRBJ2-5; D is ambiguous. The germline gives CDR1 SGHTA, CDR2 FQGNSA. The CDR3 runs to 15 residues. V was trimmed by 4 bases and J by 3 bases, leaving 15 bases between them. CDR3 sequence: CASSSRTDWEETQYF. The DNA for the CDR3 is TGTGCCAGCAGCTCCCGGACCGATTGGGAAGAGACCCAGTACTTC.

This chain uses TRBV30 with TRBJ2-7, with D unclear. V lost 0 bases to trimming and J lost 6 bases, with 18 bases between them. CDR3 length: 15 residues. CDR1 GTSNPN and CDR2 SVGIG come from the germline V gene (reference sequence). This chain's CDR3 is CAWSVGTTTTSEQYF. The CDR3 DNA sequence: TGTGCCTGGAGTGTCGGAACCACAACTACGAGCGAGCAGTACTTC. The whole variable domain, filled in from reference TRBV30 and TRBJ2-7, reads SQTIHQWPATLVQPVGSPLSLECTVEGTSNPNLYWYRQAAGRGLQLLFYSVGIGQISSEVPQNLSASRPQDRQFILSSKKLLLSDSGFYLCAWSVGTTTTSEQYFGPGTRLTVT.

The chain uses TRBV6-2 or TRBV6-3 and TRBJ2-5; D ambiguous. The CDR3 is made up of 11 amino acids. Germline assignment: CDR1 MNHEY and CDR2 SVGEGT. The germline V and J ends were trimmed by 6 bases and 4 bases, with 6 bases remaining between them. The CDR3 DNA sequence: TGTGCCAGCAGCCGCCTAGAGACCCAGTACTTC. It yields the protein CASSRLETQYF.

The chain links TRBV29-1 to TRBJ2-1; 8 positions match TRBD2. CDR3 size: 14 residues. Germline CDR1 SQVTM, CDR2 ANQGSEA. J gave up 3 bases and V 4 bases, and 5 bases lay outside the gene matches. This CDR3 is CSVVGGTSYNEQFF. CDR3 DNA: TGCAGCGTTGTCGGAGGGACTAGCTACAATGAGCAGTTCTTC.

The chain couples TRBV7-9 to TRBJ2-7; D is undetermined. The CDR3 covers 14 residues. Germline values: CDR1 SEHNR, CDR2 FQNEAQ (reference sequence). V was trimmed by 1 base and J by 6 bases, leaving 13 bases between them. The CDR3 loop reads CASSLGSSPSEQYV. In DNA form, the CDR3 reads TGTGCCAGCAGCTTAGGATCCTCGCCTAGCGAGCAGTACGTC.

The CDR3 here is CASRNTGYEQYF. Here the CDR3 DNA reads TGTGCCAGCAGGAACACAGGGTACGAGCAGTACTTC. This chain uses TRBV28 with TRBJ2-7; D may be TRBD1 (6 bases). Germline V gene sequence: CDR1 MDHEN, CDR2 SYDVKM. V shed 6 bases and J shed 4 bases, with 10 bases lying between them. This CDR3 has 12 residues. Drawing the rest from reference TRBV28 and TRBJ2-7, the complete variable domain is DVKVTQSSRYLVKRTGEKVFLECVQDMDHENMFWYRQDPGLGLRLIYFSYDVKMKEKGDIPEGYSVSREKKERFSLILESASTNQTSMYLCASRNTGYEQYFGPGTRLTVT.

The chain joins TRBV27 to TRBJ2-1; no clear D gene. V was pared by 1 base and J by 3 bases, with 16 bases between. CDR3 length equals 17 residues. CDR1 MNHEY and CDR2 SMNVEV come from the germline V gene (reference sequence). The CDR3 coding sequence is TGTGCCAGCAGTTTATACGGTCCCCCTACTGGCTACAATGAGCAGTTCTTC. Encoded protein: CASSLYGPPTGYNEQFF.

The chain carries TRBV9 and TRBJ1-2, with 9 bases that match TRBD1. Losses at the gene ends were 5 bases for V and 6 bases for J; bases not matched to a gene: 17. The CDR3 is 17 amino acids. Per germline, CDR1 SGDLS and CDR2 YYNGEE. The CDR3 protein is CASSPGDRALGYDGYTF. The CDR3 bases are TGTGCCAGCAGTCCCGGGGACAGGGCTTTAGGCTACGATGGCTACACCTTC. The full variable domain, with the rest looked up from reference TRBV9 and TRBJ1-2, is DSGVTQTPKHLITATGQRVTLRCSPRSGDLSVYWYQQSLDQGLQFLIQYYNGEERAKGNILERFSAQQFPDLHSELNLSSLELGDSALYFCASSPGDRALGYDGYTFGSGTRLTVV.

V usage is TRBV6-2 or TRBV6-3 and J usage is TRBJ2-6; D gene uncertain. Trimming stripped 2 bases from V and 12 bases from J, with 11 bases between. CDR3 length: 13 residues. Germline CDR1 MNHEY, CDR2 SVGEGT. The CDR3 loop reads CASSYDGARVLTF. CDR3 sequence (DNA): TGTGCCAGCAGTTACGACGGTGCACGCGTCCTGACTTTC.

This clonotype was seen only a few times. This chain links TRBV6-6 with TRBJ2-1, with D tentatively TRBD2 (6 bases). Germline lookup yields CDR1 MNHNY and CDR2 SVGAGI (reference sequence). The CDR3 contains 13 residues. The ends were cut back, 4 bases at V and 8 bases at J, with 12 bases in the middle. CDR3 in DNA: TGTGCCAGCAGTTCCGGGCGCGGGGATGAGCAGTTCTTC. It specifies CASSSGRGDEQFF.

This clonotype was observed a few times. The rearrangement links TRBV12-3 or TRBV12-4 to TRBJ1-1, with D unclear. This CDR3 has 13 residues. V was shortened by 3 bases and J by 3 bases, with 8 bases between the two germline ends. CDR3 nucleotides: TGTGCCAGCAGTTTCGCTCAGGACACTGAAGCTTTCTTT. This sequence encodes CASSFAQDTEAFF.

This clonotype was observed a few times. The chain carries TRBV9 and TRBJ2-7; 10 nucleotides agree with TRBD1. This CDR3 comprises 14 residues. The junction had 3 bases not matched to a gene; V was cut back by 3 bases and J by 3 bases. Germline-derived CDR1 and CDR2 are SGDLS and YYNGEE. The CDR3 DNA reads as TGTGCCAGCAGCGCAGGGACAGGGGTCTACGAGCAGTACTTC. Protein sequence: CASSAGTGVYEQYF.

This clonotype was picked up a small number of times. The genes are TRBV28 and TRBJ1-3, with D possibly matching TRBD1 (5 bases). The length of the CDR3 is 16 residues. Germline values: CDR1 MDHEN, CDR2 SYDVKM. Trimming took 4 bases from V and 0 from J, leaving 13 bases between them. The chain's CDR3 is CASSSTAYSSGNTIYF. Here the CDR3 DNA reads TGTGCCAGCAGTTCGACAGCTTACTCCTCTGGAAACACCATATATTTT.

This chain uses TRBV24-1 with TRBJ2-3; D ambiguous. CDR1 and CDR2 (germline): KGHDR, SFDVKD. V was clipped by 4 bases and J by 7 bases, with 11 bases between them. This CDR3 contains 13 residues. The CDR3 coding sequence is TGTGCCACCAGTGAGGAGTTTGAGAATACGCAGTATTTT. It is translated as CATSEEFENTQYF.

This clonotype was seen a handful of times. The chain employs TRBV20-1 and TRBJ2-1; 8 bases line up with TRBD2. CDR1 is DFQATT, CDR2 SNEGSKA, per germline (reference sequence). The CDR3 covers 15 residues. Trimming removed 5 bases from V and 4 bases from J; junction bases left unmatched: 10. The CDR3 region has the DNA TGCAGTGCTTACATTAGCGGGGCAACTTACAATGAGCAGTTCTTC. Translating it yields CSAYISGATYNEQFF.